These 9 T cell receptor beta chains were all obtained from the same sample, sequenced in a study of T cell repertoires in aging, cancer and after chemotherapy. A mixed TRB-A/B primer pool amplified rearranged TRB by multiplex touch-down PCR. A single record per CDR3 protein comes from TCRdb applying MiXCR to the multiplex PCR reads. Of roughly 12,000 distinct CDR3 sequences in the sample, approximately 28% were seen once. Amplification of TCR beta used genomic DNA extracted from peripheral blood. Sequenced material: blood. The receptors here all came from a human donor with a blood cancer.

The chain joins TRBV6-2 or TRBV6-3 to TRBJ2-3; 7 bases line up with TRBD2. The V segment lost 6 bases and the J segment 4 bases; nucleotides outside the gene matches: 7. The CDR3 sequence is 14 residues long. Per germline, CDR1 MNHEY and CDR2 SVGEGT. The CDR3 nucleotides are TGTGCCAGCAGGAATGGACTAGATCCAGATACGCAGTATTTT. Its protein product is CASRNGLDPDTQYF.

This clonotype has more than one count but fewer than ten. The V and J genes are TRBV6-2 or TRBV6-3 and TRBJ1-1; a possible D gene is TRBD1 (5 bases). The length of the CDR3 is 14 residues. CDR1 is MNHEY, CDR2 SVGEGT, per germline. V was clipped by 7 bases and J by 0 bases, with 12 bases between them. The CDR3 coding sequence is TGTGCCAGCATTTGGGGGGGGGTGAACACTGAAGCTTTCTTT. Translation gives CASIWGGVNTEAFF.

This clonotype is labeled as medium-sized. This chain links TRBV27 with TRBJ1-5, with TRBD1 matching over 7 bases. With 5 bases clipped from V and 2 bases from J, the junction kept 9 bases outside the gene matches. This CDR3 is built from 16 residues. The germline V gene encodes CDR1 MNHEY and CDR2 SMNVEV (reference sequence). CDR3 nucleotide sequence: TGTGCCAGCAGTCCGACAGGGAGGGGGGGCAATCAGCCCCAGCATTTT. This translates into CASSPTGRGGNQPQHF.

This clonotype is classed as medium-sized (0.01 to 0.1%). The gene calls are TRBV15 and TRBJ2-1; 8 bases map to TRBD1. Germline values: CDR1 LNHNV, CDR2 YYDKDF (reference sequence). J was trimmed by 2 bases and V by 4 bases; bases with no gene match: 10. This CDR3 comprises 17 residues. In nucleotides, the CDR3 is TGTGCCACCAGCAAAGATCTAAGACAGGGGACCTACAATGAGCAGTTCTTC. Its translation is CATSKDLRQGTYNEQFF. Combining the CDR3 with reference TRBV15 and TRBJ2-1 gives the whole variable domain DAMVIQNPRYQVTQFGKPVTLSCSQTLNHNVMYWYQQKSSQAPKLLFHYYDKDFNNEADTPDNFQSRRPNTSFCFLDIRSPGLGDTAMYLCATSKDLRQGTYNEQFFGPGTRLTVL.

This clonotype was observed once. V gene TRBV7-9 combines with J gene TRBJ1-2, with D tentatively TRBD1 (6 bases). The CDR3 covers 13 residues. V lost 4 bases and J lost 3, with 9 bases in between. The germline CDR1 and CDR2 sequences are SEHNR and FQNEAQ (reference sequence). Here the CDR3 DNA reads TGTGCCAGCAGCTACAGGGCCGACTATGGCTACACCTTC. This translates into CASSYRADYGYTF.

V usage is TRBV6-2 or TRBV6-3 and J usage is TRBJ1-5; D may be TRBD1 (6 bases). The V end was cut by 0 bases, the J end by 3 bases, with 15 bases between. The CDR3 runs to 17 residues. The germline gives CDR1 MNHEY, CDR2 SVGEGT. The CDR3 sequence is CASSYSIPGAINQPQHF. The CDR3 DNA follows: TGTGCCAGCAGTTACTCGATACCGGGGGCAATCAATCAGCCCCAGCATTTT.

J is TRBJ1-1 and V is TRBV5-1; 7 bases agree with TRBD1. V gave up 0 bases and J gave up 7 bases; unmatched junction bases: 3. This CDR3 has 13 amino acids. In germline, CDR1 is SGHRS, CDR2 YFSETQ. DNA of the CDR3: TGCGCCAGCAGCTTGGGGGACAGTGATGAAGCTTTCTTT. It encodes CASSLGDSDEAFF.

In its sample, this clonotype ranks as medium-sized. The chain employs TRBV18 and TRBJ2-1, with D possibly matching TRBD1 (5 bases). The germline V and J ends were trimmed by 1 base and 7 bases, with 17 bases remaining between them. CDR1 is KGHSH and CDR2 is LQKENI in the germline V gene. The CDR3 runs 16 residues. The DNA for the CDR3 is TGTGCCAGCTCACCACTAGGGGCCCTCACCCAAAATGAGCAGTTCTTC. Translating it yields CASSPLGALTQNEQFF.

This clonotype is labeled as medium-sized. V and J are TRBV12-3 or TRBV12-4 and TRBJ1-4; 7 bases agree with TRBD1. V shed 5 bases and J 3 bases; nucleotides not matched to a gene: 9. The CDR3 is 16 residues long. The CDR3 region has the DNA TGTGCCAGCAGTCTGAGGACAGGTTTGGCTAATGAAAAACTGTTTTTT. Protein: CASSLRTGLANEKLFF.